This T cell receptor beta chain was documented in a study of T cells in Graves' hyperthyroidism and ophthalmopathy. CDR1 and CDR2 from the germline V gene are SGHAT and FQDESV (reference sequence). The CDR3 extends over 14 amino acids. With 3 bases removed from V and 1 base from J, the gap between germline ends came to 6 bases. What was amplified from RNA transcripts were TCR beta CDR3 regions. An initial round of RT-PCR targeting the TCR CDR3 relied on the HTBI primer set. TCRdb fed the multiplex PCR reads into MiXCR, producing one record per CDR3 protein. The sample lists some 700,000 distinct CDR3 sequences, approximately 15% occurring once. Exclusions: uncontrolled infection, other autoimmune disease, pregnancy, lactation. For the diagnoses, clinical symptoms, serum thyroxine and TRAb, thyroid ultrasound and orbital computed tomography were used. This clonotype occurred many times.

The sample taken for sequencing was blood. The rearrangement joins TRBV11-1 to TRBJ2-2, with D hard to call. The source of this sequence is a man aged 45-65 years with Graves' hyperthyroidism. CDR3 residues: CASSFPRNTGELFF. DNA for the CDR3: TGTGCCAGCAGCTTTCCCAGGAACACCGGGGAGCTGTTTTTT.